Given below is one T cell receptor (beta chain) in context. This CDR3 region has 17 residues. CDR1 SGHDT and CDR2 YYEEEE come from the germline V gene. V lost 0 bases to trimming and J lost 1 base, with 16 bases between them. Arm-PCR of CDR3 regions with iRepertoire HTBI primers generated TCR beta libraries. TCRdb re-analysed the multiplex PCR reads in MiXCR, keeping a single row per CDR3 protein. The data contain about 540,000 distinct CDR3 sequences, 13% of them seen just once; the ten biggest clones take up roughly a tenth. The entry originates in a study of regulatory T cells in long-lasting Graves disease. Time point: newly diagnosed GD, antithyroid drugs for less than 3 months. PBMC-derived RNA was used for the TCR library. Graves' disease diagnoses used American Thyroid Association guidelines. These records were also assigned to another study, of T cells in Graves' hyperthyroidism and ophthalmopathy.

Here the sequenced sample was peripheral blood mononuclear cells (PBMCs), taken at new diagnosis, from a patient treated with antithyroid drugs. V is TRBV5-6 and J is TRBJ2-5, with TRBD2 as a possible D gene (5 bases). This TCR was recovered from a man aged 25 to 45 with Graves disease. The CDR3: CASSLEGSSRPQETQYF. CDR3 DNA sequence: TGTGCCAGCAGCTTGGAGGGTTCTAGCAGACCCCAAGAGACCCAGTACTTC.